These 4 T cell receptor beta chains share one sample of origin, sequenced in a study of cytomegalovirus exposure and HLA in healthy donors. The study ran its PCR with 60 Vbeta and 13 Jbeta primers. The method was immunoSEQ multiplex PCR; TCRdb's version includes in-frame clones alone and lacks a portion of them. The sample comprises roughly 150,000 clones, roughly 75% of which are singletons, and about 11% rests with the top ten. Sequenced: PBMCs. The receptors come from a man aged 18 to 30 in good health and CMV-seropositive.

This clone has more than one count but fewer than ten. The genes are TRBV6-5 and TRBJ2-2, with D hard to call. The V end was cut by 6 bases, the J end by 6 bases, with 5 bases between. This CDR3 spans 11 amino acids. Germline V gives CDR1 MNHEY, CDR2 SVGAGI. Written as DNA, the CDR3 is TGTGCCAGCAGCCGTGCCGGGGAGCTGTTTTTT. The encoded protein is CASSRAGELFF.

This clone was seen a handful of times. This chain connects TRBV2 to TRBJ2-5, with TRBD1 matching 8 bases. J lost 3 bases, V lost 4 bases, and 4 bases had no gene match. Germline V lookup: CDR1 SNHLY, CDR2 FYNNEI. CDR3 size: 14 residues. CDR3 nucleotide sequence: TGTGCCAGCAGTGGTTCGACAGGGGAAGAGACCCAGTACTTC. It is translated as CASSGSTGEETQYF.

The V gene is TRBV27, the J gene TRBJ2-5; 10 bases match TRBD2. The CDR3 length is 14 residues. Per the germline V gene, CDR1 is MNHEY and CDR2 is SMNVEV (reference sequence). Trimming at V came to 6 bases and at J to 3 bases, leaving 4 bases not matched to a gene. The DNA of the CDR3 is TGTGCCAGCAGGAGCGGGAGGGGTAAAGAGACCCAGTACTTC. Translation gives CASRSGRGKETQYF.

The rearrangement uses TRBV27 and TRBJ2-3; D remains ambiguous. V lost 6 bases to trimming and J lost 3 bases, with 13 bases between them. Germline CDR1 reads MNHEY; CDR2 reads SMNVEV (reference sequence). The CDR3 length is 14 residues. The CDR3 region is CASRREVITDTQYF. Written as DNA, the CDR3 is TGTGCCAGCAGGAGAGAGGTTATAACAGATACGCAGTATTTT.